These 26 T cell receptor beta chains share one sample of origin, sequenced in a study of CD8+CD57+ T cells in acquired aplastic anemia. The template used for profiling TCR beta VDJ and CDR3 was genomic DNA. MiXCR, applied by TCRdb to the reads, yields one record per CDR3 protein. The sample carries about 180,000 distinct CDR3 sequences, less than 55% recorded once. The source material was sorted CD4+, CD8+, or CD8+CD57+ T cells (not recorded which) from PBMCs. These receptors all stem from a human donor in good health.

The CDR3 region is CASSHRGNNQPQHF. As DNA, the CDR3 is TGTGCCAGCAGCCACAGGGGGAACAATCAGCCCCAGCATTTT. The chain is built from TRBV13 and TRBJ1-5; 8 bases are shared with TRBD1. The CDR3 contains 14 residues. CDR1 is PRHDT, CDR2 FYEKMQ, per germline (reference sequence). V lost 5 bases, J lost 3 bases, and 3 bases stayed unmatched. The entire variable domain, with the rest obtained from reference TRBV13 and TRBJ1-5, is as follows: AAGVIQSPRHLIKEKRETATLKCYPIPRHDTVYWYQQGPGQDPQFLISFYEKMQSDKGSIPDRFSAQQFSDYHSELNMSSLELGDSALYFCASSHRGNNQPQHFGDGTRLSIL.

This clonotype was picked up many times. V usage is TRBV6-1 and J usage is TRBJ1-2; TRBD1 aligns across 8 bases. Trimming at V came to 5 bases and at J to 1 base, leaving 6 bases not matched to a gene. There are 15 residues in the CDR3. Per the germline V gene, CDR1 is MNHNS and CDR2 is SASEGT. The CDR3 region is CASSRGQGLNYGYTF. Here the CDR3 DNA reads TGTGCCAGCAGTCGAGGACAGGGCCTTAACTATGGCTACACCTTC.

The V call is TRBV2, the J call TRBJ1-2; the match to TRBD1 covers 8 bases. V was pared by 6 bases and J by 5 bases, with 5 bases of the junction left unmatched. The V gene's germline CDR1 is SNHLY and CDR2 FYNNEI. CDR3 size: 13 residues. CDR3 region: CASRLGTGYGYTF. DNA for the CDR3: TGTGCCAGCAGGCTAGGGACAGGATATGGCTACACCTTC.

This clonotype was observed a single time. The chain combines TRBV29-1 with TRBJ2-3; TRBD1 aligns across 11 bases. The CDR3 consists of 14 residues. Per the germline V gene, CDR1 is SQVTM and CDR2 is ANQGSEA. Trimming at V came to 7 bases and at J to 5 bases, leaving 8 bases not matched to a gene. CDR3 residues: CSGAGTGGQDTQYF. In nucleotides, the CDR3 is TGCAGCGGGGCCGGGACAGGGGGTCAAGATACGCAGTATTTT.

Many counts were recorded for this clonotype. The V and J genes are TRBV20-1 and TRBJ2-5; maybe TRBD1 (6 bases). Trimming took off 6 bases at V and 3 bases at J, with 20 bases between the two ends. Germline V gene lookup returns CDR1 DFQATT and CDR2 SNEGSKA (reference sequence). The CDR3 contains 15 residues. The CDR3, as DNA: TGCAGTGCCTACCGGGACACCCCGCGAAAAGAGACCCAGTACTTC. It codes for CSAYRDTPRKETQYF.

This rearrangement joins TRBV5-1 to TRBJ2-3; no reliable D call. Germline CDR1 is SGHRS and CDR2 is YFSETQ. CDR3 size: 14 residues. V was trimmed by 5 bases and J by 0 bases, leaving 10 bases between them. CDR3 loop: CASRESTSTDTQYF. DNA for the CDR3: TGCGCCAGCAGGGAATCCACTAGCACAGATACGCAGTATTTT.

This clonotype was detected many times. This chain uses TRBV15 with TRBJ1-3; 7 bases line up with TRBD1. This CDR3 region has 15 residues. In germline, CDR1 is LNHNV, CDR2 YYDKDF (reference sequence). The J segment lost 2 bases and the V segment lost 4 bases, leaving 5 bases of the junction unmatched. CDR3 amino acids: CATSTRQGPGNTIYF. For the CDR3, the DNA is TGTGCCACCAGCACACGACAGGGTCCTGGAAACACCATATATTTT.

This clonotype occurred many times. V is TRBV2 and J is TRBJ2-5, with 11 positions matching TRBD1. CDR3 length: 15 residues. V shed 6 bases, J shed 5 bases, and the junction held 8 bases outside the gene matches. The germline V gene encodes CDR1 SNHLY and CDR2 FYNNEI. The CDR3 region is CASRWGTGGLETQYF. CDR3 in DNA: TGTGCCAGCAGGTGGGGGACAGGGGGTCTGGAGACCCAGTACTTC.

This clonotype was recorded at least ten times. DNA for the CDR3: TGCAGTGCTAGAGGTAGCGGCCCAAAAGCAGGTGAGCAGTTCTTC. Amino acid sequence: CSARGSGPKAGEQFF. V usage is TRBV20-1 and J usage is TRBJ2-1, with a tentative D call TRBD2 (6 bases). V gave up 1 base and J gave up 9 bases, with 19 bases separating them. Germline CDR1 is DFQATT and CDR2 is SNEGSKA (reference sequence). The CDR3 has 15 amino acids.

This clonotype was detected ten times or more. The gene calls are TRBV24-1 and TRBJ2-6; D possibly matches TRBD1 or TRBD2 (5 bases each). V gave up 6 bases and J gave up 13 bases, with 21 bases separating them. This CDR3 has 15 amino acids. The V gene's germline CDR1 is KGHDR and CDR2 SFDVKD. The CDR3 is CATSSIRGRQNVLTF. The CDR3 DNA follows: TGTGCCACCAGTTCTATAAGGGGACGCCAAAATGTCCTGACTTTC.

This clonotype was detected only once. The chain joins TRBV25-1 to TRBJ2-2; TRBD2 matches 12 bases. The germline V gene has CDR1 MGHDK and CDR2 SYGVNS. This CDR3 is built from 15 residues. The CDR3 DNA reads as TGTGCTAGAGTGGTGACTAGCGGGAGCACCGGGGAGCTGTTTTTT. It encodes CARVVTSGSTGELFF. Using reference TRBV25-1 and TRBJ2-2 for the parts outside the CDR3, the full variable domain is EADIYQTPRYLVIGTGKKITLECSQTMGHDKMYWYQQDPGMELHLIHYSYGVNSTEKGDLSSESTVSRIRTEHFPLTLESARPSHTSQYLCARVVTSGSTGELFFGEGSRLTVL.

In regard to this clonotype: A much larger clone differs from this one at a single base, so this may be a read error. The V and J genes are TRBV6-1 and TRBJ1-3, with D unclear. This CDR3 is built from 12 residues. In germline, CDR1 is MNHNS, CDR2 SASEGT. The CDR3 coding sequence is TGTTCCAGCAGTGAAAGTGGAAACACCATATATTTT. Translation gives CSSSESGNTIYF.

This clonotype has more than one count but fewer than ten. This rearrangement joins TRBV3-1 to TRBJ1-1; D ambiguous. The CDR3 runs 13 residues. CDR1 and CDR2 from the germline V gene are LGHDT and YNNKEL (reference sequence). Trimming stripped 4 bases from V and 3 bases from J, with 9 bases between. The CDR3 loop reads CASSRSGDTEAFF. The DNA of the CDR3 is TGTGCCAGCAGCCGTTCTGGTGACACTGAAGCTTTCTTT.

The rearrangement links TRBV7-8 to TRBJ2-5; perhaps TRBD1 as D (6 bases). With 8 bases removed from V and 5 bases from J, the gap between germline ends came to 21 bases. CDR3 length: 15 residues. The germline V gene encodes CDR1 SGHVS and CDR2 FQNEAQ. DNA for the CDR3: TGTGCCAGCCACTTACAGGGCAGATACGGGGAGACCCAGTACTTC. Amino acid sequence: CASHLQGRYGETQYF.

This chain uses TRBV3-1 with TRBJ2-3; tentatively, D is TRBD1 (5 bases). The CDR3 sequence is 17 residues long. CDR1 and CDR2 (germline): LGHDT, YNNKEL (reference sequence). V dropped 1 base and J dropped 3 bases, with 17 bases sitting between them. In DNA form, the CDR3 reads TGTGCCAGCAGCCAAGTTTTTAGGGGCGAAGAGACAGATACGCAGTATTTT. Translating gives CASSQVFRGEETDTQYF.

This clonotype was counted at least ten times. The J gene is TRBJ2-7, the V gene TRBV19; perhaps TRBD2 as D (5 bases). The CDR3 is made up of 15 amino acids. Germline assignment: CDR1 LNHDA and CDR2 SQIVND (reference sequence). V gave up 8 bases and J gave up 2 bases, with 19 bases separating them. The chain's CDR3 is CASSTPGSQTYEQYF. In DNA, the CDR3 is TGTGCCAGTTCCACCCCGGGATCCCAAACCTACGAGCAGTACTTC. The entire variable domain, with the rest obtained from reference TRBV19 and TRBJ2-7, is as follows: DGGITQSPKYLFRKEGQNVTLSCEQNLNHDAMYWYRQDPGQGLRLIYYSQIVNDFQKGDIAEGYSVSREKKESFPLTVTSAQKNPTAFYLCASSTPGSQTYEQYFGPGTRLTVT.

The CDR3: CSARGTEPYEQYF. The DNA for the CDR3 is TGCAGTGCTAGAGGGACAGAGCCCTACGAGCAGTACTTC. The chain uses TRBV20-1 and TRBJ2-7; possible D gene TRBD1, 6 bases. V lost 1 base, J lost 2 bases, and 9 bases lay in between. The CDR3 covers 13 residues. CDR1 is DFQATT, CDR2 SNEGSKA, per germline (reference sequence).

This clonotype occurred many times. The chain carries TRBV20-1 and TRBJ1-1; D ambiguous. Trimming removed 4 bases at V and 0 bases at J, with 9 bases between. Germline assignment: CDR1 DFQATT and CDR2 SNEGSKA (reference sequence). This CDR3 spans 13 amino acids. CDR3 loop: CSAKMGLNTEAFF. CDR3 sequence (DNA): TGCAGTGCTAAAATGGGGTTGAACACTGAAGCTTTCTTT.

The chain links TRBV7-8 to TRBJ1-6; TRBD1 is a possible D gene (5 bases). Germline loops: CDR1 SGHVS, CDR2 FQNEAQ. With 5 bases removed from V and 13 bases from J, the gap between germline ends came to 24 bases. This CDR3 comprises 16 residues. The DNA of the CDR3 is TGTGCCAGCAGCGTGGTAGGGCGGAGCGGGGGGTCGCCCCTCCACTTT. Protein product: CASSVVGRSGGSPLHF. Variable domain in full (rest from reference TRBV7-8 and TRBJ1-6): GAGVSQSPRYKVAKRGQDVALRCDPISGHVSLFWYQQALGQGPEFLTYFQNEAQLDKSGLPSDRFFAERPEGSVSTLKIQRTQQEDSAVYLCASSVVGRSGGSPLHFGNGTRLTVT.

Only a few counts were recorded for this clonotype. A much larger clonotype is one base distant, so this may be a read error. The rearrangement links TRBV6-2 or TRBV6-3 to TRBJ1-1; no clear D. Germline loops: CDR1 MNHEY, CDR2 SVGEGT. Trimming removed 4 bases at V and 5 bases at J, with 11 bases between. There are 13 residues in the CDR3. The CDR3 region has the DNA TGTGCCAGCAGTTCGTTTGTGGGAACTGAAGCTTTCTTT. It codes for CASSSFVGTEAFF.

A single count supports this clonotype. This rearrangement joins TRBV20-1 to TRBJ2-7; D might be TRBD1 (6 bases). Germline V lookup: CDR1 DFQATT, CDR2 SNEGSKA (reference sequence). V lost 0 bases, J lost 3 bases, and 18 bases lay in between. The CDR3 extends over 16 amino acids. The CDR3 is CSARDEVMGHSYEQYF. The CDR3 DNA reads TGCAGTGCTAGAGATGAGGTGATGGGACACAGCTACGAGCAGTACTTC.

The sample holds a few counts of this clonotype. This sequence joins TRBV27 and TRBJ2-5; D gene ambiguous. The CDR3 runs 16 residues. With 5 bases removed from V and 5 bases from J, the gap between germline ends came to 21 bases. Looked up from germline, CDR1 is MNHEY and CDR2 is SMNVEV (reference sequence). Here the CDR3 reads CASSPPWPRTIETQYF. The CDR3 region has the DNA TGTGCCAGCAGTCCCCCATGGCCCCGTACGATTGAGACCCAGTACTTC.

This chain connects TRBV20-1 to TRBJ2-1, with D possibly being TRBD2 (6 bases). The V gene's germline CDR1 is DFQATT and CDR2 SNEGSKA (reference sequence). The CDR3 is made up of 15 amino acids. Trimming cost V 1 base and J 3 bases, with 13 bases left between them. DNA of the CDR3: TGCAGTGCTAGAGGGGCGGGGCTGGGCTACAATGAGCAGTTCTTC. Protein sequence: CSARGAGLGYNEQFF.

The chain uses TRBV6-1 and TRBJ1-5; D might be TRBD1 (5 bases). This CDR3 is built from 17 residues. V lost 1 base to trimming and J lost 2 bases, with 15 bases between them. From germline, CDR1 is MNHNS and CDR2 SASEGT. The CDR3 is CASSEEVAGRGNQPQHF. CDR3 in DNA: TGTGCCAGCAGTGAAGAAGTGGCAGGGAGGGGCAATCAGCCCCAGCATTTT.

This clonotype was seen once. The rearrangement joins TRBV20-1 to TRBJ1-1, with D unresolved. The germline gives CDR1 DFQATT, CDR2 SNEGSKA (reference sequence). V lost 6 bases, J lost 0 bases, and 11 bases lay in between. The CDR3 covers 13 residues. The CDR3 DNA is TGCAGTGCCCCTGTTGGAGTGAACACTGAAGCTTTCTTT. It codes for CSAPVGVNTEAFF.

This clonotype has at least ten counts. The chain joins TRBV24-1 to TRBJ2-1, with 9 bases that match TRBD1. The CDR3 is 14 residues long. J was trimmed by 9 bases and V by 5 bases; bases with no gene match: 7. Looked up from germline, CDR1 is KGHDR and CDR2 is SFDVKD. CDR3 sequence: CATSVGQGGGEQFF. CDR3 bases: TGTGCCACCAGTGTGGGACAGGGCGGGGGTGAGCAGTTCTTC.